Listed below are T cell receptor beta chains from one sample, sequenced in a study of blood T cell repertoires in COVID-19. Sequencing was performed with immunoSEQ multiplex PCR; in TCRdb, only in-frame clones are kept and a portion is missing. Among 250,000 or so clones listed, about nine tenths were seen once. The sample was peripheral blood. The receptors were gathered from a woman aged 35 to 49 who had recovered from COVID-19. CDR3s include the opening cysteine and the closing phenylalanine or tryptophan. Fields, in order: clone size, J gene, D gene, V gene, CDR3 protein, CDR3 DNA. A D gene is named only where the DNA matches it firmly. Part of the rows lack a size; the others show once, few, many or a class for expanded clones.

few TRBJ2-7 . TRBV4-1 CASSQEGDMSSYEQYF TGCGCCAGCAGCCAAGAGGGGGACATGAGCTCCTACGAGCAGTACTTC
. TRBJ2-4 TRBD2 TRBV5-6 CASSLGLAGGGIQYF TGTGCCAGCAGCTTGGGGCTAGCGGGAGGGGGCATTCAGTACTTC
. TRBJ2-7 TRBD1 TRBV4-2 CASSKDRGPAYEQYF TGTGCCAGCAGCAAGGACAGGGGGCCTGCCTACGAGCAGTACTTC
. TRBJ2-7 . TRBV3-1/TRBV3-2 CASSQDRAGEQYF TGTGCCAGCAGCCAAGATCGGGCGGGTGAGCAGTACTTC
. TRBJ2-5 TRBD1 TRBV7-9 CASSWGQGAIQETQYF TGTGCCAGCAGCTGGGGACAGGGGGCCATACAAGAGACCCAGTACTTC
. TRBJ2-3 . TRBV4-2 CASSQGGLGTDTQYF TGTGCCAGCAGCCAGGGAGGACTTGGCACAGATACGCAGTATTTT
few TRBJ1-2 TRBD1 TRBV19 CASWDRGRNGYTF TGTGCCAGCTGGGACAGGGGGCGAAATGGCTACACCTTC
. TRBJ2-7 . TRBV6-1 CASSEGTEGGYEQYF TGTGCCAGCAGTGAAGGCACTGAAGGGGGTTACGAGCAGTACTTC
. TRBJ2-2 TRBD2 TRBV10-3 CAISDRASGFITNTGELFF TGTGCCATCAGTGATAGGGCTAGCGGCTTTATTACGAACACCGGGGAGCTGTTTTTT
. TRBJ2-3 TRBD2 TRBV27 CASSFGGTTTDTQYF TGTGCCAGCAGTTTTGGGGGGACTACCACAGATACGCAGTATTTT
. TRBJ2-1 TRBD2 TRBV27 CASSLRERVAGVYNEQFF TGTGCCAGCAGTTTAAGGGAACGCGTAGCGGGAGTCTACAATGAGCAGTTCTTC
. TRBJ2-2 TRBD1 TRBV11-1 CASSLGTGDTGELFF TGTGCCAGCAGCTTAGGAACAGGGGACACCGGGGAGCTGTTTTTT